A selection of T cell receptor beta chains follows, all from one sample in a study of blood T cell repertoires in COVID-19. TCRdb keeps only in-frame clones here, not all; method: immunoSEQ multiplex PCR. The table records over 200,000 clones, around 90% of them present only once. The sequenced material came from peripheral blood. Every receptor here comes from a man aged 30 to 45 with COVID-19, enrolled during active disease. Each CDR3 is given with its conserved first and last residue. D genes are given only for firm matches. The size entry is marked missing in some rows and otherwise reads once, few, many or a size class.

CASSYSGAGGYQPQHF TGTGCCAGCAGTTACTCGGGGGCAGGGGGGTATCAGCCCCAGCATTTT TRBJ1-5 TRBV6-2/TRBV6-3 - TRBD1
CASSSGGHSGNTIYF TGCGCCAGCAGTTCAGGGGGGCACTCTGGAAACACCATATATTTT TRBJ1-3 TRBV5-1 - TRBD1
CASSSKRGDRMGEKLFF TGTGCCAGCAGCTCAAAGAGGGGTGACAGGATGGGTGAAAAACTGTTTTTT TRBJ1-4 TRBV4-2 - -
CASSLRDQGNEQFF TGTGCCAGCAGCCTTAGGGATCAGGGGAATGAGCAGTTCTTC TRBJ2-1 TRBV7-9 - -
CATSNLKQDRIDYGYTF TGTGCCACCAGCAACCTTAAACAAGACAGGATAGACTATGGCTACACCTTC TRBJ1-2 TRBV15 - -
CASTLTPTSYEQYF TGCGCCAGCACGCTGACACCAACCTCCTACGAGCAGTACTTC TRBJ2-7 TRBV4-1 - -
CASRKGLAGTYEQYF TGTGCCAGCAGGAAGGGACTAGCGGGTACCTACGAGCAGTACTTC TRBJ2-7 TRBV6-5 - TRBD2
CASSADLEGGNTIYF TGTGCCAGCAGCGCGGACCTGGAGGGAGGAAACACCATATATTTT TRBJ1-3 TRBV5-6 - -
CASSGGGSSYNEQFF TGTGCCAGCAGCGGCGGGGGCAGCTCCTACAATGAGCAGTTCTTC TRBJ2-1 TRBV9 - -
CASSPHRGYSYEQYF TGTGCCAGCAGTCCCCACAGGGGGTACTCCTACGAGCAGTACTTC TRBJ2-7 TRBV28 - TRBD1
CSVHSGRPYNEQFF TGCAGCGTTCATAGCGGGAGGCCCTACAATGAGCAGTTCTTC TRBJ2-1 TRBV29-1 - TRBD2
CASSSWDRSYEQYF TGTGCCAGTAGTAGTTGGGACAGGAGCTACGAGCAGTACTTC TRBJ2-7 TRBV19 - TRBD1
CSVLTQGEDQPQHF TGCAGCGTACTGACTCAGGGGGAAGATCAGCCCCAGCATTTT TRBJ1-5 TRBV29-1 - TRBD1
CASSPGTGENQPQHF TGTGCCAGTAGTCCCGGGACAGGGGAGAATCAGCCCCAGCATTTT TRBJ1-5 TRBV19 once TRBD1
CASSLTGGAGTEAFF TGTGCCAGCAGTCTGACAGGGGGCGCGGGGACTGAAGCTTTCTTT TRBJ1-1 TRBV5-4 - TRBD1
CASSFPQTGTASYEQYF TGTGCCAGCAGTTTTCCTCAAACCGGGACAGCCTCCTACGAGCAGTACTTC TRBJ2-7 TRBV28 - TRBD1
CASSLKQGARAFF TGTGCCAGCAGCCTGAAACAGGGAGCGCGGGCTTTCTTT TRBJ1-1 TRBV14 - -
CAWSGASLSNQPQHF TGTGCCTGGAGTGGGGCTAGCCTTAGCAATCAGCCCCAGCATTTT TRBJ1-5 TRBV30 - -
CASSERPDREGTQYF TGTGCCAGCAGTGAAAGGCCCGATCGGGAAGGGACCCAGTACTTC TRBJ2-5 TRBV2 - -
CASSSRDRPHF TGTGCCAGCAGTTCCCGGGACAGGCCCCACTTC TRBJ1-2 TRBV28 - TRBD1
CATSDSGLAGRYNEQFF TGTGCCACCAGTGACTCGGGACTAGCGGGCCGCTACAATGAGCAGTTCTTC TRBJ2-1 TRBV24-1 - TRBD2
CASSLQAGDIQYF TGTGCCAGCAGTTTACAGGCAGGGGACATTCAGTACTTC TRBJ2-4 TRBV12-3/TRBV12-4 - -
CAWRGEGPQHF TGTGCCTGGAGGGGGGAGGGGCCCCAGCATTTT TRBJ1-5 TRBV30 - -
CASSLGQETTEAFF TGTGCCAGCAGCTTGGGACAGGAGACTACCGAAGCTTTCTTT TRBJ1-1 TRBV11-1 - TRBD1
CASSYPTGIAKNIQYF TGTGCCAGCAGTTACCCGACAGGGATCGCCAAAAACATTCAGTACTTC TRBJ2-4 TRBV6-2/TRBV6-3 - TRBD1
CASSYLGAIEAFF TGTGCCAGCAGTTACCTGGGGGCGATTGAAGCTTTCTTT TRBJ1-1 TRBV6-5 - -
CSGRQGRETQYF TGCAGCGGGAGACAGGGTAGAGAGACCCAGTACTTC TRBJ2-5 TRBV29-1 - TRBD1
CASSYSAGVYEQYF TGTGCCAGCAGTTACTCAGCGGGGGTCTACGAGCAGTACTTC TRBJ2-7 TRBV6-2/TRBV6-3 - TRBD2
CASGGGAREQFF TGTGCTAGTGGCGGGGGGGCGAGGGAGCAGTTCTTC TRBJ2-1 TRBV12-5 - TRBD2
CASSSRMTGSGYEQYF TGTGCCAGCAGCTCCCGAATGACAGGGTCGGGCTACGAGCAGTACTTC TRBJ2-7 TRBV11-2 - TRBD1
CASSDSGDSKGYTF TGTGCCAGCAGTGACTCAGGAGACAGCAAAGGCTACACCTTC TRBJ1-2 TRBV6-4 - -
CASSPRTGIELRYF TGTGCCAGTAGTCCACGGACGGGGATAGAGTTAAGGTACTTC TRBJ2-4 TRBV19 - -
CASSIDSRYGYTF TGTGCCAGCAGTATAGACAGCCGCTATGGCTACACCTTC TRBJ1-2 TRBV12-3/TRBV12-4 - -
CASSQVLGMGQSFRTEAFF TGTGCCAGCAGCCAAGTATTAGGCATGGGGCAGAGTTTTCGCACTGAAGCTTTCTTT TRBJ1-1 TRBV14 few -
CASSPSNNEQFF TGTGCCAGCAGTCCTTCTAACAATGAGCAGTTCTTC TRBJ2-1 TRBV7-3 - -
CASSSEPEGSGNTGELFF TGCGCCAGCAGCTCAGAACCTGAGGGTAGCGGAAACACCGGGGAGCTGTTTTTT TRBJ2-2 TRBV5-1 - -
CASSYDGRVDSPLHF TGTGCCAGCAGTTACGACGGCAGGGTTGATTCACCCCTCCACTTT TRBJ1-6 TRBV6-5 once -
CASSPTRGGIAFF TGTGCCAGCTCACCAACCCGAGGGGGAATAGCTTTCTTT TRBJ1-1 TRBV18 - -
CASSLVGTGGRGGYTF TGTGCCAGCAGCTTAGTCGGCACAGGGGGTCGGGGTGGCTACACCTTC TRBJ1-2 TRBV7-2 - TRBD1
CASTVQGDATYEQYF TGTGCCAGCACCGTCCAGGGGGACGCTACCTACGAGCAGTACTTC TRBJ2-7 TRBV2 - TRBD1
CASSVDEAYEQYF TGTGCCAGCAGCGTAGACGAGGCCTACGAGCAGTACTTC TRBJ2-7 TRBV9 - -
CASSVGVVLNYGYTF TGTGCCAGCAGCGTAGGTGTTGTCCTTAACTATGGCTACACCTTC TRBJ1-2 TRBV9 - -
CASRLGGDHEQFF TGTGCCAGCCGGCTGGGAGGAGATCACGAGCAGTTCTTC TRBJ2-1 TRBV18 - -
CASSPSPGSSYEQYF TGCGCCAGCAGCCCCTCCCCGGGGAGCTCCTACGAGCAGTACTTC TRBJ2-7 TRBV5-1 - -
CASSLVMGADQPQHF TGTGCCAGCAGCTTAGTTATGGGGGCGGATCAGCCCCAGCATTTT TRBJ1-5 TRBV7-2 - -
CASSRTGFRRGTSTGELFF TGTGCCAGCAGTCGGACAGGGTTTCGGCGGGGCACGTCCACCGGGGAGCTGTTTTTT TRBJ2-2 TRBV28 - TRBD1
CASSPPDPHRGSYNSPLHF TGCGCCAGCAGTCCCCCCGACCCTCATCGGGGCTCCTATAATTCACCCCTCCACTTT TRBJ1-6 TRBV23-1 once -
CASSLDFRGVAQPQHF TGTGCCAGCAGCTTAGATTTCAGGGGAGTTGCTCAGCCCCAGCATTTT TRBJ1-5 TRBV7-9 - -
CASSYPSSGSYEQYF TGTGCCAGCAGTTACCCCTCTAGCGGGAGTTACGAGCAGTACTTC TRBJ2-7 TRBV6-2/TRBV6-3 - TRBD2
CASSVGGAPYNSPLHF TGTGCCAGCAGCGTAGGTGGAGCCCCCTATAATTCACCCCTCCACTTT TRBJ1-6 TRBV9 few -
CASSLGTGNAYGYTF TGTGCCAGCAGCTTAGGGACAGGGAACGCCTATGGCTACACCTTC TRBJ1-2 TRBV11-2 - TRBD1